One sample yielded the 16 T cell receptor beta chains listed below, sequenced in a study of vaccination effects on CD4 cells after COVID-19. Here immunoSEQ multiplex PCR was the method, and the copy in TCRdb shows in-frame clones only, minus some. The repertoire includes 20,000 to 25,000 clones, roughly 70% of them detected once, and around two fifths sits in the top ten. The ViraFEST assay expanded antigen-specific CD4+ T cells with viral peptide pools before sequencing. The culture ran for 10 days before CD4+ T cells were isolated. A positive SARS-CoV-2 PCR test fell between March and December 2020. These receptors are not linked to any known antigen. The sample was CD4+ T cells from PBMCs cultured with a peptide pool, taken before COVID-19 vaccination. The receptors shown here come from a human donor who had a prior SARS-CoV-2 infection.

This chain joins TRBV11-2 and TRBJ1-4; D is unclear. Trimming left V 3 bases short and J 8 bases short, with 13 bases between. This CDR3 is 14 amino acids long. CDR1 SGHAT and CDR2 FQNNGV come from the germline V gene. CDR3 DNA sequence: TGTGCCAGCAGCTTGTCCAGTATCGAAGAAAAACTGTTTTTT. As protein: CASSLSSIEEKLFF.

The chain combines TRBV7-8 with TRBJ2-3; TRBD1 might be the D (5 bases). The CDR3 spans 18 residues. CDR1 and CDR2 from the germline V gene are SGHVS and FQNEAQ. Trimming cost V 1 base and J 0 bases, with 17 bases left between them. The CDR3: CASSLGRYRGQSTDTQYF. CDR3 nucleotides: TGTGCCAGCAGCTTAGGACGATATAGGGGCCAGAGCACAGATACGCAGTATTTT.

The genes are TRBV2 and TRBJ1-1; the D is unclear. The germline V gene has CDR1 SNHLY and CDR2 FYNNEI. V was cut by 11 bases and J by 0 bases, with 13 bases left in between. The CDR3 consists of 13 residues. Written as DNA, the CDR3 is TGTGCCCTCGGGAAGATCATGAACACTGAAGCTTTCTTT. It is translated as CALGKIMNTEAFF.

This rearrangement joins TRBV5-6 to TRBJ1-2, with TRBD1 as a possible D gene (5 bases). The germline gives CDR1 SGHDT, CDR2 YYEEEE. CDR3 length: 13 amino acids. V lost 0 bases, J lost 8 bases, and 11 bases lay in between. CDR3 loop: CASSLVQASGYTF. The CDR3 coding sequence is TGTGCCAGCAGCTTGGTACAGGCTTCCGGCTACACCTTC.

In DNA form, the CDR3 reads TGCGCCAGCAGCCAAGTTTCCACAGTGGGCTGGGGAAACACAGATACGCAGTATTTT. Translation: CASSQVSTVGWGNTDTQYF. J is TRBJ2-3 and V is TRBV4-1; D gene unclear. V lost 1 base, J lost 2 bases, and 22 bases lay in between. Germline V gene data show CDR1 as MGHRA and CDR2 as YSYEKL. The CDR3 contains 19 residues.

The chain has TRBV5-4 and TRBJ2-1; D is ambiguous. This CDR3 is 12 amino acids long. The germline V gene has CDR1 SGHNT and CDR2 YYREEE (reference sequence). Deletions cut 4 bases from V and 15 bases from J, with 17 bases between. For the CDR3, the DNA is TGTGCCAGCAGCCCGAGAGAAAGGGAACCGTTCTTC. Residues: CASSPREREPFF.

The CDR3, as DNA: TGTGCCATCAGTGGGGACAGGGACGGATCTAACTATGGCTACACCTTC. Amino acid sequence: CAISGDRDGSNYGYTF. The J gene is TRBJ1-2, the V gene TRBV10-3, with 9 bases fitting TRBD1. CDR3 size: 16 residues. Looked up from germline, CDR1 is ENHRY and CDR2 is SYGVKD. Losses at the gene ends were 4 bases for V and 0 bases for J; bases not matched to a gene: 6.

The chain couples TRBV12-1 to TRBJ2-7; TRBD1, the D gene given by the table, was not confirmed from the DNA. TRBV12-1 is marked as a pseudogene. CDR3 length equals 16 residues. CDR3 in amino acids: CASSFADREPTYEQYF. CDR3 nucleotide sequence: TGTGCCAGCAGCTTTGCTGACAGGGAGCCCACCTACGAGCAGTACTTC.

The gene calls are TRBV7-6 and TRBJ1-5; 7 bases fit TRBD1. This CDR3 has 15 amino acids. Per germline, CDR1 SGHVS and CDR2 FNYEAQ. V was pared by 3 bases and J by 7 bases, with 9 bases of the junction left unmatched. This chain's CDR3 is CASSLGGTEGQPQHF. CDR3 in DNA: TGTGCCAGCAGCTTGGGGGGGACAGAGGGGCAGCCCCAGCATTTT.

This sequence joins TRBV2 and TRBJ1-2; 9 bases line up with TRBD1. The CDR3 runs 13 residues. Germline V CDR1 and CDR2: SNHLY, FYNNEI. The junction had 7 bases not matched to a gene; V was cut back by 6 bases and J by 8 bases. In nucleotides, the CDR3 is TGTGCCAGCAGAAAGGACAGGGGTGGGGGCTACACCTTC. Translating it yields CASRKDRGGGYTF.

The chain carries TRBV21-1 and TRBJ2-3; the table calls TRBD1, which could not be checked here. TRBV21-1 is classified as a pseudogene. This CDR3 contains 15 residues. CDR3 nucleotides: TGTGCCAGCCGGTTTTCGGACAGGGGGCCAGATACGCAGTATTTT. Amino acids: CASRFSDRGPDTQYF.

Here the CDR3 reads CATSDPTSGTSYEQYF. In DNA, the CDR3 is TGTGCCACCAGTGACCCGACTAGCGGGACCTCCTACGAGCAGTACTTC. The chain employs TRBV24-1 and TRBJ2-7, with 11 nucleotides matching TRBD2. CDR3 length: 16 amino acids. Unmatched junction bases numbered 4, after V lost 4 bases and J lost 0 bases. Looked up from germline, CDR1 is KGHDR and CDR2 is SFDVKD.

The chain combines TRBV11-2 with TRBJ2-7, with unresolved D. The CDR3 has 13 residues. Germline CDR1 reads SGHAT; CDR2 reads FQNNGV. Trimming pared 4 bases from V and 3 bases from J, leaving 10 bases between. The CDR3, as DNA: TGTGCCAGCAGCTGGCCGAACCGCTACGAGCAGTACTTC. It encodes CASSWPNRYEQYF.

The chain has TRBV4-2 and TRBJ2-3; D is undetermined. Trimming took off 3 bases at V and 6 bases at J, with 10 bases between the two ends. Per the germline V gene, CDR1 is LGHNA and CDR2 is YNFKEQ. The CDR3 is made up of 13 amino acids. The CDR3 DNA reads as TGTGCCAGCAGCCACCCGGATGCGGATACGCAGTATTTT. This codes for CASSHPDADTQYF.

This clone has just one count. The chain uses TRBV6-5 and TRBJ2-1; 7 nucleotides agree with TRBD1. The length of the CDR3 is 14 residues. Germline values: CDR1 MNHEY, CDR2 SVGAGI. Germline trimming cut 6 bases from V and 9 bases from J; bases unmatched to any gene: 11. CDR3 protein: CASSPGQAGGEQFF. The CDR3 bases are TGTGCCAGCAGCCCCGGACAGGCCGGTGGTGAGCAGTTCTTC.

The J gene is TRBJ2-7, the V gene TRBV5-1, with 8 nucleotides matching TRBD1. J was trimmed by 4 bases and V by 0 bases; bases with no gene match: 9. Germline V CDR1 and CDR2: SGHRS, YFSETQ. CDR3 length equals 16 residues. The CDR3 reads CASSLVPQGVGYEQYF. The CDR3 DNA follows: TGCGCCAGCAGCTTGGTTCCACAGGGGGTAGGATACGAGCAGTACTTC. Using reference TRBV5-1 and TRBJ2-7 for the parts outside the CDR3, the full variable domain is KAGVTQTPRYLIKTRGQQVTLSCSPISGHRSVSWYQQTPGQGLQFLFEYFSETQRNKGNFPGRFSGRQFSNSRSEMNVSTLELGDSALYLCASSLVPQGVGYEQYFGPGTRLTVT.